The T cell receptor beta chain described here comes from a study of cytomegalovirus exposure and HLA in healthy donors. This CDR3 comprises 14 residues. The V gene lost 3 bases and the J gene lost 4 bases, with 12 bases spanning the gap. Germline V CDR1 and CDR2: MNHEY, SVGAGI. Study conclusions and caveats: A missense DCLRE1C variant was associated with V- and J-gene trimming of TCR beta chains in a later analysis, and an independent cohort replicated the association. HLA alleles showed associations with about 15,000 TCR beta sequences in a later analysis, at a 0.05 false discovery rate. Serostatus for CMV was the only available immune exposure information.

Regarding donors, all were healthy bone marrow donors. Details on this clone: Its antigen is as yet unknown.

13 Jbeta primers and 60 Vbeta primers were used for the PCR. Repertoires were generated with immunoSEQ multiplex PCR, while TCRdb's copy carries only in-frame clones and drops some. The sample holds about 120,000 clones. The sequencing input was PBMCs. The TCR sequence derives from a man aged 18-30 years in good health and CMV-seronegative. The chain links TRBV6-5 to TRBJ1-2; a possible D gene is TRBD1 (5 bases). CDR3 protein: CASSYDSKTYGYTF. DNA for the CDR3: TGTGCCAGCAGTTATGACAGTAAGACCTATGGCTACACCTTC.